Each of the 27 T cell receptor beta chains below was sequenced from the same sample in a study of spatial heterogeneity in lung cancer. The time point denotes: sample taken at primary tumor resection. Unsorted tumor, nontumor lung tissue or cryopreserved PBMC supplied the whole RNA. In TCRdb, the 5' RACE reads were re-called with MiXCR into one record per CDR3 protein. Among some 21,000 distinct CDR3 sequences listed, just over 4.5% were seen once. The source was PBMCs, collected at surgery. These receptors all come from a male donor with early-stage non-small cell lung cancer.

This clonotype was observed at least ten times. V usage is TRBV12-3 or TRBV12-4 and J usage is TRBJ2-7, with 7 bases aligning to TRBD2. CDR3 size: 14 residues. The ends lost 4 bases at V and 7 bases at J; junction bases unmatched: 10. The CDR3 protein is CASSWGGYRGEQYF. The CDR3 DNA sequence: TGTGCCAGCAGTTGGGGGGGGTATAGAGGAGAGCAGTACTTC.

The table lists this clonotype with many counts. This chain connects TRBV6-5 to TRBJ2-7; 9 nucleotides align to TRBD2. The CDR3 sequence is 14 residues long. V shed 2 bases, J shed 4 bases, and the junction held 3 bases outside the gene matches. Per germline, CDR1 MNHEY and CDR2 SVGAGI. CDR3 coding DNA: TGTGCCAGCAGTTACGCGGGAGGGGGTTACGAGCAGTACTTC. This gives the protein CASSYAGGGYEQYF.

This clonotype was seen at least ten times. The gene calls are TRBV5-4 and TRBJ2-2; 9 bases map to TRBD1. CDR3 length equals 15 residues. V lost 0 bases, J lost 5 bases, and 2 bases stayed unmatched. CDR1 SGHNT and CDR2 YYREEE come from the germline V gene (reference sequence). CDR3 region: CASSLEQGATGELFF. In DNA form, the CDR3 reads TGTGCCAGCAGCTTGGAACAGGGGGCAACCGGGGAGCTGTTTTTT.

At least ten counts were recorded for this clonotype. Because the CDR3's place on the DNA is in doubt, the DNA is left out and the CDR3 is given as listed by TCRdb. CDR3 amino acids: CASSSSGQGYEKLFF. The chain carries TRBV13 and TRBJ1-4; TRBD1 is taken as the D call from the table, unchecked against the DNA. Germline values: CDR1 PRHDT, CDR2 FYEKMQ (reference sequence). The CDR3 region is 15 residues in length, termini included.

Many counts were recorded for this clonotype. This chain joins TRBV5-5 and TRBJ2-5, with 9 nucleotides matching TRBD2. This CDR3 comprises 15 residues. Germline V gene sequence: CDR1 SGHKS, CDR2 YYEKEE (reference sequence). V was clipped by 1 base and J by 4 bases; unmatched bases: 5. The CDR3 nucleotides are TGTGCCAGCAGCTTGTGGCGGGAGGGCCCAGAGACCCAGTACTTC. Translation gives CASSLWREGPETQYF.

This clonotype was counted a few times. The V gene is TRBV2, the J gene TRBJ2-5, with D unresolved. CDR3 length: 13 amino acids. Per the germline V gene, CDR1 is SNHLY and CDR2 is FYNNEI. V lost 4 bases, J lost 4 bases, and 10 bases lay in between. The CDR3 here is CASSVGVGETQYF. The CDR3 bases are TGTGCCAGCAGTGTAGGAGTTGGAGAGACCCAGTACTTC.

This clonotype appeared many times. The chain combines TRBV2 with TRBJ2-2; the D is unclear. With 4 bases removed from V and 6 bases from J, the gap between germline ends came to 12 bases. The CDR3 length is 14 residues. From germline, CDR1 is SNHLY and CDR2 FYNNEI. The DNA for the CDR3 is TGTGCCAGCAGTGGTCCGCCCAAGTCCGGGGAGCTGTTTTTT. Translated, it gives CASSGPPKSGELFF.

This clonotype was detected many times. This chain links TRBV4-2 with TRBJ2-1; tentatively, D is TRBD2 (6 bases). Trimming removed 4 bases from V and 9 bases from J, with 28 bases in between. This CDR3 spans 18 amino acids. Germline CDR1 and CDR2: LGHNA and YNFKEQ. Here the CDR3 reads CASSPGGPKQARSGEQFF. The CDR3 region has the DNA TGTGCCAGCAGCCCCGGGGGACCAAAGCAGGCCCGTTCTGGTGAGCAGTTCTTC.

This clonotype was observed many times. This sequence joins TRBV7-2 and TRBJ2-6; D perhaps matches TRBD1 (6 bases). Trimming shortened V by 4 bases and J by 1 base, and 11 bases separated the two germline ends. Germline-derived CDR1 and CDR2 are SGHTA and FQGNSA. The CDR3 covers 16 residues. CDR3: CASSYDGQSGANVLTF. The CDR3 nucleotides read TGTGCCAGCAGCTATGACGGACAGTCTGGGGCCAACGTCCTGACTTTC.

This clonotype was observed at least ten times. V is TRBV18 and J is TRBJ2-5; the D call may be TRBD1 or TRBD2 (6 bases each). Trimming shortened V by 0 bases and J by 3 bases, and 14 bases separated the two germline ends. The CDR3 consists of 16 residues. Germline CDR1 is KGHSH and CDR2 is LQKENI. CDR3 sequence (DNA): TGTGCCAGCTCACCACCGGTGGAGGGGGTGAAAGAGACCCAGTACTTC. Its protein is CASSPPVEGVKETQYF.

This clonotype was seen repeatedly, ten times or more. The rearrangement links TRBV5-1 to TRBJ2-5, with TRBD2 matching over 12 bases. The CDR3 is made up of 15 amino acids. Germline loops: CDR1 SGHRS, CDR2 YFSETQ. The trim removed 4 bases at V and 4 bases at J, leaving 5 bases unmatched. This CDR3 is CASSETSGGSETQYF. The CDR3 bases are TGCGCCAGCAGCGAGACTAGCGGGGGTTCAGAGACCCAGTACTTC.

This clonotype was seen ten or more times. The rearrangement joins TRBV5-1 to TRBJ2-3; 7 bases are a match to TRBD1. V lost 7 bases, J lost 4 bases, and 9 bases stayed unmatched. Germline V gene lookup returns CDR1 SGHRS and CDR2 YFSETQ. The CDR3 is 14 residues long. CDR3 region: CASDTGAGADTQYF. CDR3 bases: TGCGCCAGCGATACAGGGGCTGGCGCAGATACGCAGTATTTT.

The sample holds a few counts of this clonotype. The CDR3 DNA is TGCAGTGCTAGAAAGGGGTCTGAAAAGACCCAGTACTTC. This codes for CSARKGSEKTQYF. V is TRBV20-1 and J is TRBJ2-5; D is perhaps TRBD1 (5 bases). This CDR3 has 13 residues. With 2 bases removed from V and 6 bases from J, the gap between germline ends came to 13 bases. Germline CDR1 reads DFQATT; CDR2 reads SNEGSKA (reference sequence).

This clonotype was seen repeatedly, ten times or more. The chain employs TRBV5-6 and TRBJ2-2; D is perhaps TRBD1 or TRBD2 (7 bases each). V was trimmed by 4 bases and J by 1 base, leaving 17 bases between them. The length of the CDR3 is 17 residues. The germline V gene encodes CDR1 SGHDT and CDR2 YYEEEE. The CDR3 region is CASSQGGRVMNTGELFF. Here the CDR3 DNA reads TGTGCCAGCAGCCAGGGGGGGCGCGTTATGAACACCGGGGAGCTGTTTTTT.

This clonotype was seen many times. The genes are TRBV6-5 and TRBJ2-1; D may match TRBD1 or TRBD2 (5 bases each). The CDR3 loop spans 17 amino acids. The germline V and J ends were trimmed by 2 bases and 2 bases, with 16 bases remaining between them. Germline CDR1 MNHEY, CDR2 SVGAGI. The CDR3 nucleotides read TGTGCCAGCAGTTACCTCCGGGGCATACAGACCTACAATGAGCAGTTCTTC. Translating it yields CASSYLRGIQTYNEQFF.

A word on this clonotype: Compared with germline, one end of the junction differs, possibly owing to a read error. The chain couples TRBV7-8 to TRBJ2-2, with 10 bases fitting TRBD1. Germline V gives CDR1 SGHVS, CDR2 FQNEAQ. The CDR3 has 15 amino acids. The CDR3 DNA reads TGTGTCAGCAGCCTGACAGGGGGCAATACCGGGGAGCTGTTTTTT. Residues: CVSSLTGGNTGELFF.

This clonotype has a count of ten or more. The chain has TRBV6-6 and TRBJ2-3; D possibly corresponds to TRBD2 (5 bases). With 10 bases removed from V and 6 bases from J, the gap between germline ends came to 17 bases. Germline V gene lookup returns CDR1 MNHNY and CDR2 SVGAGI (reference sequence). The CDR3 runs 13 residues. The CDR3 region has the DNA TGTGCCATTACCTATAGCGTTACGGATACGCAGTATTTT. Translation gives CAITYSVTDTQYF.

This clonotype was recorded a few times. The rearrangement joins TRBV12-3 or TRBV12-4 to TRBJ2-3; TRBD2 matches 7 bases. V gave up 4 bases and J gave up 1 base; unmatched junction bases: 5. CDR3 length: 15 residues. CDR3 DNA sequence: TGTGCCAGCAGTTCTCTAGCGGTGGGCACAGATACGCAGTATTTT. Residues: CASSSLAVGTDTQYF.

This clonotype was counted ten times or more. This chain connects TRBV6-1 to TRBJ1-5; 7 nucleotides agree with TRBD1. Germline CDR1 and CDR2: MNHNS and SASEGT. The length of the CDR3 is 16 residues. V shed 6 bases, J shed 6 bases, and the junction held 14 bases outside the gene matches. CDR3 region: CASRIGDSYLSQPQHF. CDR3 sequence (DNA): TGTGCCAGCAGGATAGGGGACAGTTATCTTTCTCAGCCCCAGCATTTT.

This clonotype is labeled medium-sized. The chain joins TRBV29-1 to TRBJ2-2; no clear D. The germline V gene encodes CDR1 SQVTM and CDR2 ANQGSEA. Trimming removed 2 bases at V and 1 base at J, with 11 bases between. This CDR3 has 15 residues. For the CDR3, the DNA is TGCAGCGTTGAATCTCCGGCAGGGAACACCGGGGAGCTGTTTTTT. Its protein product is CSVESPAGNTGELFF.

This clonotype was seen ten or more times. CDR3 sequence: CASSLVQGATGANVLTF. The DNA of the CDR3 is TGCGCCAGCAGCTTGGTTCAGGGGGCGACTGGGGCCAACGTCCTGACTTTC. The chain combines TRBV5-1 with TRBJ2-6, with TRBD1 matching 8 bases. The CDR3 runs to 17 residues. The junction had 4 bases not matched to a gene; V was cut back by 0 bases and J by 2 bases. The germline V gene encodes CDR1 SGHRS and CDR2 YFSETQ.

This clonotype was recorded many times. V usage is TRBV28 and J usage is TRBJ1-2; D not certain. V was trimmed by 5 bases and J by 3 bases, leaving 4 bases between them. This CDR3 is built from 11 residues. From germline, CDR1 is MDHEN and CDR2 SYDVKM. The CDR3 protein is CASSMYYGYTF. The CDR3 DNA follows: TGTGCCAGCAGTATGTACTATGGCTACACCTTC.

V and J are TRBV11-2 and TRBJ2-7; a weak D match, TRBD2 (7 bases). V was pared by 5 bases and J by 4 bases, with 15 bases between. CDR3 length: 14 amino acids. The V gene's germline CDR1 is SGHAT and CDR2 FQNNGV. The CDR3 is CASSTSGTRYEQYF. The CDR3 nucleotides are TGTGCCAGCAGCACCAGCGGGACACGGTACGAGCAGTACTTC.

This clonotype is medium-sized within its sample. V usage is TRBV2 and J usage is TRBJ2-7; 9 nucleotides line up with TRBD1. The CDR3 sequence is 13 residues long. V lost 6 bases to trimming and J lost 7 bases; unmatched junction nucleotides: 7. Looked up from germline, CDR1 is SNHLY and CDR2 is FYNNEI. The CDR3 is CASSRTGDFEQYF. The CDR3 nucleotides are TGTGCCAGCAGCCGGACAGGGGATTTTGAGCAGTACTTC.

This clonotype showed up many times. The rearrangement uses TRBV20-1 and TRBJ2-3; 10 bases line up with TRBD2. With V trimmed by 5 bases and J by 6 bases, 17 bases remained unmatched. CDR1 and CDR2 from the germline V gene are DFQATT and SNEGSKA (reference sequence). The CDR3 spans 17 residues. The CDR3 region has the DNA TGCAGTGCTCGTTACGATTTCCTAGCGGGAGCTGGGGATACGCAGTATTTT. Translating gives CSARYDFLAGAGDTQYF.

This sequence joins TRBV5-1 and TRBJ2-3; D is ambiguous. The CDR3 runs 14 residues. V was clipped by 1 base and J by 5 bases, with 11 bases between them. Germline V CDR1 and CDR2: SGHRS, YFSETQ. DNA for the CDR3: TGCGCCAGCAGCTTGAGTAGGGTGGGAGATACGCAGTATTTT. This translates into CASSLSRVGDTQYF.

This clonotype was detected only once. The chain couples TRBV5-6 to TRBJ2-1; 9 bases agree with TRBD1. The V gene's germline CDR1 is SGHDT and CDR2 YYEEEE. The CDR3 consists of 15 residues. Trimming took 1 base from V and 12 from J; bases not matched to a gene: 11. CDR3 sequence reads: CASSLTGQGTDGQFF. The CDR3 bases are TGTGCCAGCAGCTTGACCGGACAGGGGACCGATGGGCAGTTCTTC.